Each of the 18 T cell receptor beta chains below was sequenced from the same sample in a study of Graves' ophthalmopathy and Graves' hyperthyroidism. The authors amplified TCR beta CDR3 regions, and they did so from RNA transcripts for repertoire sequencing. A first-round RT-PCR used HTBI primers, followed by a second-round multiplex PCR. TCRdb ran MiXCR on the multiplex PCR reads and lists one entry per CDR3 protein. The repertoire holds about 740,000 distinct CDR3 sequences, with 35% to 50% as singletons. The sample comprised peripheral blood. The receptors originated from an adult man with Graves' ophthalmopathy.

A word on this clonotype: With a much larger clone just one base away, this may be a read error. The chain couples TRBV7-9 to TRBJ2-6; maybe TRBD2 (6 bases). The CDR3 is made up of 15 amino acids. Looked up from germline, CDR1 is SEHNR and CDR2 is FQNEAQ (reference sequence). DNA of the CDR3: TGTGCCAGCAGCTTAGACGGGAGAGGGGCCAACGTCCGGACTTTC. This translates into CASSLDGRGANVRTF.

This clonotype was recorded only once. The gene calls are TRBV7-9 and TRBJ2-5; TRBD1 or TRBD2 may be the D gene (5 bases each). V was cut by 4 bases and J by 5 bases, with 17 bases left in between. Germline V gene data show CDR1 as SEHNR and CDR2 as FQNEAQ (reference sequence). The CDR3 runs 15 residues. CDR3 in DNA: TGTGCCAGCAGCTCGGGACGGACTCCATTCGAGACCCAGTACTTC. As protein: CASSSGRTPFETQYF. Filled out from reference TRBV7-9 and TRBJ2-5, the complete variable domain reads DTGVSQNPRHKITKRGQNVTFRCDPISEHNRLYWYRQTLGQGPEFLTYFQNEAQLEKSRLLSDRFSAERPKGSFSTLEIQRTEQGDSAMYLCASSSGRTPFETQYFGPGTRLLVL.

This clonotype was seen many times. This chain connects TRBV10-2 to TRBJ1-2; a possible D gene is TRBD1 (5 bases). This CDR3 region has 14 residues. The V gene's germline CDR1 is WSHSY and CDR2 SAAADI. Trimming removed 0 bases at V and 1 base at J, with 6 bases between. DNA of the CDR3: TGCGCCAGCAGTGAGTCGACAGATAACTATGGCTACACCTTC. As protein: CASSESTDNYGYTF.

The gene calls are TRBV7-6 and TRBJ1-4; 8 bases are shared with TRBD1. This CDR3 has 15 amino acids. Trimming at V came to 5 bases and at J to 10 bases, leaving 12 bases not matched to a gene. Germline V gene lookup returns CDR1 SGHVS and CDR2 FNYEAQ. The CDR3: CASSAGTGNSGKLFF. CDR3 nucleotides: TGTGCCAGCAGCGCCGGGACAGGAAACTCTGGAAAACTGTTTTTT.

The table lists this clonotype with many counts. The chain combines TRBV29-1 with TRBJ1-2; 10 positions agree with TRBD1. CDR1 and CDR2 from the germline V gene are SQVTM and ANQGSEA. The CDR3 runs 14 residues. The junction had 6 bases not matched to a gene; V was cut back by 0 bases and J by 8 bases. Here the CDR3 DNA reads TGCAGCGTTGAAGACCCCGGGACAGGGGACGGCTACACCTTC. Translated, it gives CSVEDPGTGDGYTF.

This clonotype was detected only a few times. The chain has TRBV7-9 and TRBJ2-2; D not certain. V lost 8 bases, J lost 8 bases, and 21 bases lay in between. Germline loops: CDR1 SEHNR, CDR2 FQNEAQ (reference sequence). This CDR3 region has 15 residues. CDR3 sequence reads: CASSPNGTPRGELFF. The CDR3 region has the DNA TGTGCCAGCTCACCAAACGGAACACCGCGGGGGGAGCTGTTTTTT.

Only one count was recorded for this clonotype. The rearrangement uses TRBV10-3 and TRBJ2-7, with 10 bases aligning to TRBD2. There are 15 residues in the CDR3. The J segment lost 3 bases and the V segment lost 6 bases, leaving 8 bases of the junction unmatched. CDR1 ENHRY and CDR2 SYGVKD come from the germline V gene. The CDR3 region is CAISELAGILYEQYF. The CDR3 DNA reads as TGTGCCATCAGCGAACTAGCGGGGATCCTCTACGAGCAGTACTTC.

This clonotype was counted only a few times. The chain has TRBV14 and TRBJ2-5; possible D gene TRBD2, 8 bases. Per germline, CDR1 SGHDN and CDR2 FVKESK. Trimming cost V 4 bases and J 2 bases, with 29 bases left between them. The CDR3 covers 20 residues. The CDR3 DNA follows: TGTGCCAGCAGCCTTAGCCAGGGGGGACGTCTAGCGGGCCCACAAGAGACCCAGTACTTC. This translates into CASSLSQGGRLAGPQETQYF. Full variable domain (rest looked up from reference TRBV14 and TRBJ2-5): EAGVTQFPSHSVIEKGQTVTLRCDPISGHDNLYWYRRVMGKEIKFLLHFVKESKQDESGMPNNRFLAERTGGTYSTLKVQPAELEDSGVYFCASSLSQGGRLAGPQETQYFGPGTRLLVL.

The chain combines TRBV11-2 with TRBJ2-6; no firm D call. Trimming shortened V by 1 base and J by 10 bases, and 11 bases separated the two germline ends. This CDR3 has 14 amino acids. Germline V lookup: CDR1 SGHAT, CDR2 FQNNGV. CDR3 sequence (DNA): TGTGCCAGCAGCTTAGTGCGGCAGGCGAACGTCCTGACTTTC. It codes for CASSLVRQANVLTF.

This sequence joins TRBV9 and TRBJ1-1, with TRBD1 matching 10 bases. CDR3 length: 15 amino acids. The V and J ends lost 4 bases and 2 bases, in that order; junction bases with no gene match: 5. CDR1 is SGDLS and CDR2 is YYNGEE in the germline V gene. CDR3 sequence reads: CASSFGTGANTEAFF. The CDR3 DNA follows: TGTGCCAGCAGCTTCGGGACAGGGGCAAACACTGAAGCTTTCTTT.

Written as DNA, the CDR3 is TGTGCCAGCAGTGCGAAGACTGAAGCTTTCTTT. It translates to CASSAKTEAFF. The rearrangement links TRBV2 to TRBJ1-1; unclear D gene. This CDR3 has 11 amino acids. Germline CDR1 reads SNHLY; CDR2 reads FYNNEI. Trimming cost V 4 bases and J 5 bases, with 5 bases left between them. The full variable domain, completed using reference TRBV2 and TRBJ1-1, is EPEVTQTPSHQVTQMGQEVILRCVPISNHLYFYWYRQILGQKVEFLVSFYNNEISEKSEIFDDQFSVERPDGSNFTLKIRSTKLEDSAMYFCASSAKTEAFFGQGTRLTVV.

This clonotype was recorded a few times. This rearrangement joins TRBV28 to TRBJ2-7; TRBD1 matches at 10 bases. J lost 5 bases, V lost 4 bases, and 8 bases had no gene match. The CDR3 consists of 15 residues. Germline loops: CDR1 MDHEN, CDR2 SYDVKM. The CDR3 loop reads CASSYSGTGVNEQYF. The CDR3 DNA follows: TGTGCCAGCAGTTACTCAGGGACAGGGGTTAACGAGCAGTACTTC.

In regard to this clonotype: Germline is not matched at one junction end, which may reflect a read error. The rearrangement joins TRBV10-3 to TRBJ1-3; D not resolved. This CDR3 has 12 amino acids. Germline CDR1 reads ENHRY; CDR2 reads SYGVKD. This chain's CDR3 is CASSFPPNTIYF. CDR3 nucleotide sequence: TGTGCCAGCAGTTTCCCCCCAAACACCATATATTTT.

J is TRBJ2-7 and V is TRBV2, with 13 bases matching TRBD2. CDR1 is SNHLY and CDR2 is FYNNEI in the germline V gene. V lost 6 bases and J lost 7; bases outside the gene matches: 3. CDR3 length equals 13 residues. Here the CDR3 reads CASRTSGGREQYF. Written as DNA, the CDR3 is TGTGCCAGCAGGACTAGCGGGGGGAGGGAGCAGTACTTC.

The chain joins TRBV10-3 to TRBJ2-5, with TRBD1 as a possible D gene (6 bases). This CDR3 comprises 12 residues. Germline CDR1 is ENHRY and CDR2 is SYGVKD. The V end lost 11 bases, the J end lost 5 bases, and 15 bases lay between the germline ends. The CDR3 sequence: CASQGQWETQYF. CDR3 coding DNA: TGTGCCTCCCAGGGGCAGTGGGAGACCCAGTACTTC.

This clonotype occurred many times. The rearrangement links TRBV7-9 to TRBJ1-3, with TRBD1 identical over 7 bases. Losses at the gene ends were 5 bases for V and 0 bases for J; bases not matched to a gene: 4. Looked up from germline, CDR1 is SEHNR and CDR2 is FQNEAQ (reference sequence). The CDR3 spans 15 residues. The CDR3 region is CASSRTGLSGNTIYF. CDR3 nucleotides: TGTGCCAGCAGCCGGACAGGCCTCTCTGGAAACACCATATATTTT.

There are many counts of this clonotype. The rearrangement links TRBV25-1 to TRBJ2-7; possibly TRBD1 for D (5 bases). Germline CDR1 is MGHDK and CDR2 is SYGVNS. The V and J ends lost 1 base and 7 bases respectively, with 14 bases between them. The CDR3 has 14 amino acids. The DNA of the CDR3 is TGTGCCAGCAGTGAATGGGGCCCCGTGAGGGAGCAGTACTTC. Protein sequence: CASSEWGPVREQYF.

The rearrangement joins TRBV14 to TRBJ1-1; a possible D gene is TRBD1 (5 bases). The CDR3 is made up of 17 amino acids. V was clipped by 1 base and J by 6 bases, with 21 bases between them. Germline V lookup: CDR1 SGHDN, CDR2 FVKESK. This CDR3 is CASSQVRPWRGNAEAFF. DNA of the CDR3: TGTGCCAGCAGCCAAGTCCGCCCTTGGAGGGGCAACGCTGAAGCTTTCTTT.